These 21 T cell receptor beta chains were sequenced from one sample in a study of control samples from healthy donors and cancer patients. Clones were read by immunoSEQ multiplex PCR, and TCRdb kept only the in-frame ones, dropping some. Of about 40,000 clones in the sample, about 94% were seen once. Sequencing was carried out using blood. The receptors shown here come from a woman aged 45-65 years in good health.

The CDR3 DNA sequence: TGTGCCAGCAGCTCCCGGGCCCTGCCTTACGAGCAGTACTTC. As protein: CASSSRALPYEQYF. The chain has TRBV7-2 and TRBJ2-7; D is undetermined. Germline V CDR1 and CDR2: SGHTA, FQGNSA. The CDR3 is made up of 14 amino acids. V was pared by 4 bases and J by 4 bases, with 14 bases between.

The chain couples TRBV28 to TRBJ1-5; no definite D call. Germline V CDR1 and CDR2: MDHEN, SYDVKM. Trimming removed 4 bases from V and 8 bases from J, with 6 bases in between. The CDR3 has 11 residues. The CDR3 region is CASSSAKPQHF. In DNA, the CDR3 is TGTGCCAGCAGTTCTGCTAAGCCCCAGCATTTT.

This clone was seen a single time. The V gene is TRBV28, the J gene TRBJ1-1, with D hard to call. CDR1 MDHEN and CDR2 SYDVKM come from the germline V gene. The CDR3 loop spans 11 amino acids. Trimming took 3 bases from V and 8 from J, leaving 7 bases between them. CDR3 protein: CASSFQFEAFF. In DNA form, the CDR3 reads TGTGCCAGCAGTTTCCAGTTCGAAGCTTTCTTT. The variable domain in full, completed from reference TRBV28 and TRBJ1-1, reads DVKVTQSSRYLVKRTGEKVFLECVQDMDHENMFWYRQDPGLGLRLIYFSYDVKMKEKGDIPEGYSVSREKKERFSLILESASTNQTSMYLCASSFQFEAFFGQGTRLTVV.

The chain uses TRBV6-5 and TRBJ1-1, with 9 bases lining up with TRBD1. In germline, CDR1 is MNHEY, CDR2 SVGAGI. The CDR3 sequence is 13 residues long. The ends lost 6 bases at V and 7 bases at J; junction bases unmatched: 6. CDR3 sequence reads: CASRAPGQGEAFF. In DNA, the CDR3 is TGTGCCAGCAGAGCTCCGGGACAGGGTGAAGCTTTCTTT.

This clone was seen more than once but under ten times. V gene TRBV28 combines with J gene TRBJ1-1; D is unclear. Trimming took 6 bases from V and 0 from J, leaving 8 bases between them. The CDR3 sequence is 13 residues long. CDR1 MDHEN and CDR2 SYDVKM come from the germline V gene. The CDR3: CASRAQMNTEAFF. The DNA for the CDR3 is TGTGCCAGCAGGGCCCAGATGAACACTGAAGCTTTCTTT.

V usage is TRBV7-6 and J usage is TRBJ2-5; a weak D match, TRBD1 (6 bases). CDR3 length equals 16 residues. Germline V lookup: CDR1 SGHVS, CDR2 FNYEAQ. V was clipped by 1 base and J by 1 base, with 13 bases between them. The CDR3 reads CASSLGLGAPQETQYF. The CDR3, as DNA: TGTGCCAGCAGCTTAGGATTGGGGGCCCCCCAAGAGACCCAGTACTTC.

The V gene is TRBV5-1, the J gene TRBJ1-1, with TRBD1 identical over 7 bases. Looked up from germline, CDR1 is SGHRS and CDR2 is YFSETQ. J was trimmed by 1 base and V by 0 bases; bases with no gene match: 6. CDR3 length equals 16 residues. The CDR3 loop is CASSLAGGQPNTEAFF. The DNA for the CDR3 is TGCGCCAGCAGCTTGGCCGGGGGACAGCCGAACACTGAAGCTTTCTTT.

This chain links TRBV28 with TRBJ1-2; 9 nucleotides line up with TRBD1. This CDR3 has 16 residues. The trim removed 5 bases at V and 1 base at J, leaving 8 bases unmatched. The germline V gene has CDR1 MDHEN and CDR2 SYDVKM. For the CDR3, the DNA is TGTGCCAGCAGTCCGACTGGGACAGGGAGTAACTATGGCTACACCTTC. The encoded protein is CASSPTGTGSNYGYTF.

This chain links TRBV11-2 with TRBJ2-5, with TRBD1 identical over 7 bases. CDR3 length equals 14 residues. The germline V gene has CDR1 SGHAT and CDR2 FQNNGV. The ends lost 2 bases at V and 5 bases at J; junction bases unmatched: 5. CDR3 region: CASSLNRGGETQYF. The CDR3 region has the DNA TGTGCCAGCAGCTTAAACAGGGGCGGGGAGACCCAGTACTTC.

This clone was found once. This chain links TRBV11-2 with TRBJ2-7, with D perhaps being TRBD1 or TRBD2 (5 bases each). Germline loops: CDR1 SGHAT, CDR2 FQNNGV. V was trimmed by 1 base and J by 9 bases, leaving 16 bases between them. The CDR3 contains 14 residues. CDR3 DNA sequence: TGTGCCAGCAGCTTAGCGGTGGGGGTCGGTGTGCAGTACTTC. Its translation: CASSLAVGVGVQYF. Filled out from reference TRBV11-2 and TRBJ2-7, the complete variable domain reads EAGVAQSPRYKIIEKRQSVAFWCNPISGHATLYWYQQILGQGPKLLIQFQNNGVVDDSQLPKDRFSAERLKGVDSTLKIQPAKLEDSAVYLCASSLAVGVGVQYFGPGTRLTVT.

This clone turned up a few times. V gene TRBV27 combines with J gene TRBJ2-2; D gene unclear. The CDR3 consists of 15 residues. V lost 5 bases and J 4 bases, leaving 14 bases between the germline ends. The germline gives CDR1 MNHEY, CDR2 SMNVEV (reference sequence). The CDR3 DNA follows: TGTGCCAGCAGTCCCCGCCCCAGGACCACCGGGGAGCTGTTTTTT. This translates into CASSPRPRTTGELFF.

This clone appeared once. J is TRBJ2-7 and V is TRBV5-6; perhaps TRBD1 as D (5 bases). The CDR3 totals 15 residues. Per germline, CDR1 SGHDT and CDR2 YYEEEE. The germline V and J ends were trimmed by 2 bases and 1 base, with 13 bases remaining between them. The CDR3 loop reads CASSFPRQTSYEQYF. In DNA form, the CDR3 reads TGTGCCAGCAGCTTTCCGAGACAGACTTCCTACGAGCAGTACTTC.

This chain connects TRBV5-5 to TRBJ1-1, with D perhaps TRBD1 (6 bases). The germline CDR1 and CDR2 sequences are SGHKS and YYEKEE (reference sequence). The ends were cut back, 4 bases at V and 3 bases at J, with 10 bases in the middle. This CDR3 comprises 13 residues. The CDR3 sequence: CASSQQGDTEAFF. CDR3 sequence (DNA): TGTGCCAGCAGCCAACAGGGAGACACTGAAGCTTTCTTT.

This clone was counted a single time. The chain employs TRBV28 and TRBJ1-1, with 10 bases identical to TRBD1. The V and J ends lost 9 bases and 10 bases, in that order; junction bases with no gene match: 14. The CDR3 loop spans 14 amino acids. From germline, CDR1 is MDHEN and CDR2 SYDVKM. Here the CDR3 DNA reads TGTGCCAGTCTAAATTCCGGGACAGGGGAATTAGCTTTCTTT. Its protein product is CASLNSGTGELAFF.

This chain joins TRBV4-2 and TRBJ1-1; no clear D. The CDR3 totals 18 residues. The V end lost 0 bases, the J end lost 1 base, and 18 bases lay between the germline ends. From germline, CDR1 is LGHNA and CDR2 YNFKEQ. CDR3: CASSQEFVFRGKNTEAFF. The CDR3 DNA is TGTGCCAGCAGCCAAGAGTTCGTTTTTCGGGGTAAGAACACTGAAGCTTTCTTT.

This chain connects TRBV6-5 to TRBJ1-1, with D possibly being TRBD1 (6 bases). Deletions cut 0 bases from V and 7 bases from J, with 15 bases between. Germline V gene sequence: CDR1 MNHEY, CDR2 SVGAGI. The length of the CDR3 is 15 residues. DNA for the CDR3: TGTGCCAGCAGTTACTCCTTTTTCGGGACATATGAAGCTTTCTTT. This translates into CASSYSFFGTYEAFF.

The genes are TRBV19 and TRBJ2-1; 9 positions agree with TRBD2. The J segment lost 4 bases and the V segment lost 6 bases, leaving 13 bases of the junction unmatched. CDR1 is LNHDA, CDR2 SQIVND, per germline (reference sequence). This CDR3 has 17 residues. Written as DNA, the CDR3 is TGTGCCAGTAGCCAAACCCCCCAGCGGGGGGCATACAATGAGCAGTTCTTC. Residues: CASSQTPQRGAYNEQFF.

The V call is TRBV28, the J call TRBJ2-7; a possible D gene is TRBD1 (6 bases). This CDR3 is 14 amino acids long. The V gene's germline CDR1 is MDHEN and CDR2 SYDVKM. Trimming stripped 6 bases from V and 2 bases from J, with 14 bases between. CDR3 DNA: TGTGCCAGCAGCCCCCCAGGGGTTGCCTACGAGCAGTACTTC. Encoded protein: CASSPPGVAYEQYF.

CDR3 in amino acids: CSGRGAMNTEAFF. The CDR3 DNA sequence: TGCAGCGGACGCGGGGCAATGAACACTGAAGCTTTCTTT. The rearrangement links TRBV29-1 to TRBJ1-1; a possible D gene is TRBD1 (5 bases). This CDR3 has 13 amino acids. V lost 7 bases, J lost 0 bases, and 12 bases lay in between. CDR1 is SQVTM, CDR2 ANQGSEA, per germline.

The chain joins TRBV5-1 to TRBJ1-6; D is perhaps TRBD1 (5 bases). The V end was cut by 4 bases, the J end by 7 bases, with 12 bases between. This CDR3 spans 14 amino acids. CDR1 is SGHRS, CDR2 YFSETQ, per germline. The CDR3 nucleotides are TGCGCCAGCAGCATGGGGACCGTCAATTCACCCCTCCACTTT. Amino acid sequence: CASSMGTVNSPLHF.

J is TRBJ1-1 and V is TRBV15; no firm D call. Germline values: CDR1 LNHNV, CDR2 YYDKDF (reference sequence). V lost 3 bases, J lost 1 base, and 9 bases lay in between. This CDR3 region has 14 residues. CDR3 sequence: CATSSWGSNTEAFF. The CDR3 nucleotides are TGTGCCACCAGCAGCTGGGGATCGAACACTGAAGCTTTCTTT.